This T cell receptor beta chain was sequenced for a study of control samples from healthy donors and cancer patients. Germline loops: CDR1 PRHDT, CDR2 FYEKMQ (reference sequence). The CDR3 runs to 14 residues. The V segment lost 5 bases and the J segment 4 bases; nucleotides outside the gene matches: 4. Profiling relied on immunoSEQ multiplex PCR, and the TCRdb table lists in-frame clones only, not all of them. The table has over 150,000 clones, 75% to 95% seen once; the top ten hold about 2%. The rearrangement uses TRBV13 and TRBJ2-7; 11 bases are shared with TRBD2. This sequence originates from a woman in her 40s in good health. Sequenced input: blood. Here the CDR3 DNA reads TGTGCCAGCAGCCACGGGACTAGCGGTTACGAGCAGTACTTC. Translation gives CASSHGTSGYEQYF.